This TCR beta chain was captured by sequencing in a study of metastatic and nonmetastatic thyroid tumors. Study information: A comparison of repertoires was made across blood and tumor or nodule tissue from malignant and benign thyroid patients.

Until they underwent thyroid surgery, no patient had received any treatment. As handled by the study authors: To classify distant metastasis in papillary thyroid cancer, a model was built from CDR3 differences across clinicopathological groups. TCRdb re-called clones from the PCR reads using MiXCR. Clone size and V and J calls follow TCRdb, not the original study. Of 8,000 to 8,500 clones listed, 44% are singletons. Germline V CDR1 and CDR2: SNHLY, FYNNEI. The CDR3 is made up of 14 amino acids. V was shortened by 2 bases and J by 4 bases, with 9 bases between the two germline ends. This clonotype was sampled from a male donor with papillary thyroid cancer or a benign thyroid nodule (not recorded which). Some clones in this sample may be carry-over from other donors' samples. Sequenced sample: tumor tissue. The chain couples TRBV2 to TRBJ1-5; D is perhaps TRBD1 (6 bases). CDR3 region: CASSEWTANQPQHF. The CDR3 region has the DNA TGTGCCAGCAGTGAATGGACAGCTAATCAGCCCCAGCATTTT.